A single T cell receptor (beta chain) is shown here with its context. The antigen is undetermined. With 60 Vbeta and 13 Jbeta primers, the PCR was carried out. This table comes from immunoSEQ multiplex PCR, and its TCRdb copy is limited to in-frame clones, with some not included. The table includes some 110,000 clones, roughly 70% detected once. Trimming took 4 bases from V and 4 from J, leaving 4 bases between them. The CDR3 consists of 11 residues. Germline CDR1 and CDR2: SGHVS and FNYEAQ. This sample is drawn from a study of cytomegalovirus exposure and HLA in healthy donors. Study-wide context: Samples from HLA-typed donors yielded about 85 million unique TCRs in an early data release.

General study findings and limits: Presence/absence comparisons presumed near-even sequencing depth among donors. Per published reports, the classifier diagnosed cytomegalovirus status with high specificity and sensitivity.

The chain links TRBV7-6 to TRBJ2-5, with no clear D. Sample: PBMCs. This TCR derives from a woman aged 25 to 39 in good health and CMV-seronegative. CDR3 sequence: CASSSLETQYF. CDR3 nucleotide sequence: TGTGCCAGCAGCTCCTTAGAGACCCAGTACTTC. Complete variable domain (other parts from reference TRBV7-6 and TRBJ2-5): GAGVSQSPRYKVTKRGQDVALRCDPISGHVSLYWYRQALGQGPEFLTYFNYEAQQDKSGLPNDRFSAERPEGSISTLTIQRTEQRDSAMYRCASSSLETQYFGPGTRLLVL.